This T cell receptor beta chain is drawn from a study of OX40 agonist ivuxolimab in advanced cancers. Study overall: While on treatment, patients had intravenous ivuxolimab at 0.01 to 10 mg/kg every 2 weeks. Those enrolled were approximately 78% male, with a mean age of about 66 years and ages from roughly 20 to 85. Whole-study findings and limits: CD8+ T cells showed, on average, more clonal expansion than CD4+ cells. The study did not work out the antigen specificity of the expanded peripheral T cells.

In regard to this clone: Its matching antigen is unknown.

The CDR3 contains 14 residues. V shed 5 bases and J shed 7 bases, with 15 bases lying between them. The V gene's germline CDR1 is MNHEY and CDR2 SVGAGI. Produced via immunoSEQ multiplex PCR; TCRdb's table is partial and in-frame only. The table has 90,000 to 150,000 clones, around 87% seen once; the top ten hold around 0.53%. This receptor was obtained from an adult with an advanced solid tumor such as melanoma, head and neck, liver or kidney cancer. The chain uses TRBV6-5 and TRBJ2-1; D perhaps matches TRBD2 (5 bases). This material consisted of CD4+ or CD8+ T cells sorted from blood, taken in a trial of the OX40 agonist ivuxolimab. The CDR3 region is CASSRDYQLNEQFF. Written as DNA, the CDR3 is TGTGCCAGCAGTCGGGATTACCAGCTAAATGAGCAGTTCTTC.